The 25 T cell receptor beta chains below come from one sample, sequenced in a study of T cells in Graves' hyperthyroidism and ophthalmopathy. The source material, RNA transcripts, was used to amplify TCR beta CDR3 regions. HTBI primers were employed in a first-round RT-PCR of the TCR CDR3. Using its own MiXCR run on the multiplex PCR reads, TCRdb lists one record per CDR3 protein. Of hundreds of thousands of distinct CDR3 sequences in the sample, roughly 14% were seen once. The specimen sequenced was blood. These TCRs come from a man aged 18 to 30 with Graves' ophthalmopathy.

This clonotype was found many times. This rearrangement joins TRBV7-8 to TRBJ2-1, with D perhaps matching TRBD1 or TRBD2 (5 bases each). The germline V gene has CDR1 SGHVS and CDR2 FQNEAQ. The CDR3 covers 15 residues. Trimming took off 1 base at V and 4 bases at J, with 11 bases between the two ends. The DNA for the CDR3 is TGTGCCAGCAGCTTAGTATGGGGGAGTTACAATGAGCAGTTCTTC. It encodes CASSLVWGSYNEQFF.

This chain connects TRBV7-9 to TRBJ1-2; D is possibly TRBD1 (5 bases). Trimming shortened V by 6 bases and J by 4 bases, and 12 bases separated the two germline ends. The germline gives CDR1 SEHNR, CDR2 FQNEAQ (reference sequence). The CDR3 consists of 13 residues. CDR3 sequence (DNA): TGTGCCAGCAGTCAAGGACAAGCCTATGGCTACACCTTC. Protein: CASSQGQAYGYTF.

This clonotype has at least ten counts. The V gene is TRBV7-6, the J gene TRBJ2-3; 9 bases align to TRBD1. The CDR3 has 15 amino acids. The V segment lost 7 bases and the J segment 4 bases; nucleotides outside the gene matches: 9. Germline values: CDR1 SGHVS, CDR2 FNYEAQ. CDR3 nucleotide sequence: TGTGCCAGCACCCAGACAGGGGGTGTAGCAGATACGCAGTATTTT. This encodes CASTQTGGVADTQYF.

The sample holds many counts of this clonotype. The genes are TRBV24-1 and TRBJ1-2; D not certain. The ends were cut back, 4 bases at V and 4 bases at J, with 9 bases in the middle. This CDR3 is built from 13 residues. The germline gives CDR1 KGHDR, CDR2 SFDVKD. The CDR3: CATSEHRSYGYTF. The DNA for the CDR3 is TGTGCCACCAGTGAGCATAGAAGCTATGGCTACACCTTC.

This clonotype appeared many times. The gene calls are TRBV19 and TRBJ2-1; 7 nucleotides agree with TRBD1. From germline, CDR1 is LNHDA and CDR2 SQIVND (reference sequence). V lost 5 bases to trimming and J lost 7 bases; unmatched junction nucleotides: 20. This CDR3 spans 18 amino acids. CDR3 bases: TGTGCCAGTAGTGATGGGGCGAACAGGGGACCCGTAGCGAATGAGCAGTTCTTC. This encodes CASSDGANRGPVANEQFF.

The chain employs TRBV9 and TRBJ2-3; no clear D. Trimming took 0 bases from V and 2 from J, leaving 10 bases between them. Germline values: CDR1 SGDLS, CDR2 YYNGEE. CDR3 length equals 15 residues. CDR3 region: CASSVEGDNTDTQYF. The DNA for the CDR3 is TGTGCCAGCAGCGTAGAAGGCGATAACACAGATACGCAGTATTTT.

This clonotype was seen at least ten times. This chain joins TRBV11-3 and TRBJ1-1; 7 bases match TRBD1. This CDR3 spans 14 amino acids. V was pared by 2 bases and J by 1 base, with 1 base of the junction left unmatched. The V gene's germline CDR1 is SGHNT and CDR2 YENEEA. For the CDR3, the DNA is TGTGCCAGCAGCTTACAGGGGGAGAACACTGAAGCTTTCTTT. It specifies CASSLQGENTEAFF.

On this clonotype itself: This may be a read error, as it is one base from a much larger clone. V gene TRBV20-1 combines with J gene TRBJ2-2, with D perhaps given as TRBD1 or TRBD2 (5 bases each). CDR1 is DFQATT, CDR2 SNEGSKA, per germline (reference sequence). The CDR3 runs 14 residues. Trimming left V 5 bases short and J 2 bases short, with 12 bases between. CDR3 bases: TGCAGTGCTCCCGGGGCACCTAACACCGGGGAGCTGTTTTTT. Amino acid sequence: CSAPGAPNTGELFF.

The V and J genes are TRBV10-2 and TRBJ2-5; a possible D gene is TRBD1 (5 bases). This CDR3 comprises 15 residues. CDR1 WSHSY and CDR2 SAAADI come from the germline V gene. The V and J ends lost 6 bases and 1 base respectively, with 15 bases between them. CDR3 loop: CASRETGAPQETQYF. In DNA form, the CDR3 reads TGCGCCAGCAGGGAGACTGGGGCTCCCCAAGAGACCCAGTACTTC.

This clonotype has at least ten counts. The CDR3 DNA follows: TGTGCCTGGGAGAGGACCGCTGGAAACACCATATATTTT. This sequence encodes CAWERTAGNTIYF. V is TRBV30 and J is TRBJ1-3; no clear D. V was pared by 5 bases and J by 2 bases, with 10 bases between. Looked up from germline, CDR1 is GTSNPN and CDR2 is SVGIG (reference sequence). The CDR3 runs to 13 residues.

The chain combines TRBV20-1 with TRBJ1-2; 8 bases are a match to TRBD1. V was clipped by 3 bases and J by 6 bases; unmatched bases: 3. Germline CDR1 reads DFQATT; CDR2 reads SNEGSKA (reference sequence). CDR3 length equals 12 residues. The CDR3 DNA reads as TGCAGTGCTAGGGACAGGGCCGATGGCTACACCTTC. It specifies CSARDRADGYTF.

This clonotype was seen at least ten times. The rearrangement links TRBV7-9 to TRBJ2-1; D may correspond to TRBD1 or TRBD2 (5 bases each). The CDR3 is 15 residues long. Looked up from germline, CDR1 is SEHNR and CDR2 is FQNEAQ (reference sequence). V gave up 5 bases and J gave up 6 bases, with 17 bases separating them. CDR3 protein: CASSHRDGGVNEQFF. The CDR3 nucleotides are TGTGCCAGCAGCCACCGGGACGGTGGGGTCAATGAGCAGTTCTTC.

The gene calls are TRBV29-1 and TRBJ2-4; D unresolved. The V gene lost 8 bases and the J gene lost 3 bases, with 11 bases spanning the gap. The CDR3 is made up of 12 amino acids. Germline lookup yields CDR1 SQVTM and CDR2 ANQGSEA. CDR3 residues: CSPRLSKNIQYF. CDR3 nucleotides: TGCAGCCCCCGACTGAGCAAAAACATTCAGTACTTC.

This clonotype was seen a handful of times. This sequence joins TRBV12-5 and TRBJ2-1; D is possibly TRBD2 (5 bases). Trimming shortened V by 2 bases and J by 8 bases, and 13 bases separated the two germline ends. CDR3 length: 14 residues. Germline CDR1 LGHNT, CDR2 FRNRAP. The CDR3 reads CASGLWVTADEQFF. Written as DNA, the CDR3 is TGTGCTAGTGGTTTGTGGGTTACAGCGGATGAGCAGTTCTTC.

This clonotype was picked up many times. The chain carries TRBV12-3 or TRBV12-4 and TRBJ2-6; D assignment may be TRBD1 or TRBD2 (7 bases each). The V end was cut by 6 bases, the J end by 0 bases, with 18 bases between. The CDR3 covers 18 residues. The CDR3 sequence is CASSQAGQFNSGANVLTF. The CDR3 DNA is TGTGCCAGCAGCCAAGCGGGACAGTTCAACTCTGGGGCCAACGTCCTGACTTTC.

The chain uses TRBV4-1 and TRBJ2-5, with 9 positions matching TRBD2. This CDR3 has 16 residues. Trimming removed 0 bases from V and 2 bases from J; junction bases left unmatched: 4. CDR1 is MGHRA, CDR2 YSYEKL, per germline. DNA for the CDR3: TGCGCCAGCAGCCAAGATTCGGGACTAGCACAAGAGACCCAGTACTTC. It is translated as CASSQDSGLAQETQYF.

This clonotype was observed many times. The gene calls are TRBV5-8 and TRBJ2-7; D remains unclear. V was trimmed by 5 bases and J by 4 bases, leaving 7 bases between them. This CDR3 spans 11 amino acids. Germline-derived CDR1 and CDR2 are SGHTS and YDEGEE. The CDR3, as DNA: TGTGCCAGCAGGGAAGCATACGAGCAGTACTTC. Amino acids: CASREAYEQYF.

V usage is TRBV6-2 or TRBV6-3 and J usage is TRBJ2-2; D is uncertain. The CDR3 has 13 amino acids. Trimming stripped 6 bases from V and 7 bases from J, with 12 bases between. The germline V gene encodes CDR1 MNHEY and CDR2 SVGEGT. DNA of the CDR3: TGTGCCAGCAGCCCACTCTGGAACGGGGAGCTGTTTTTT. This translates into CASSPLWNGELFF.

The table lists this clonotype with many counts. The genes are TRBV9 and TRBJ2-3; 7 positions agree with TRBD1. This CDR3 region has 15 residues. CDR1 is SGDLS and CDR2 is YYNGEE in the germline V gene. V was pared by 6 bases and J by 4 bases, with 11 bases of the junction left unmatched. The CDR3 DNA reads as TGTGCCAGCAACAACCGGGGACAGATCCCAGATACGCAGTATTTT. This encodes CASNNRGQIPDTQYF.

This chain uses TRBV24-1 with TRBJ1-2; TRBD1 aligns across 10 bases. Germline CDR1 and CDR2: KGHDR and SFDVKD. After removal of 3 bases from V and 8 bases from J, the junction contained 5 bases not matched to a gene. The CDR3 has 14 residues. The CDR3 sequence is CATSDPDRGRGYTF. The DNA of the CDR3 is TGTGCCACCAGTGATCCCGACAGGGGGCGCGGCTACACCTTC.

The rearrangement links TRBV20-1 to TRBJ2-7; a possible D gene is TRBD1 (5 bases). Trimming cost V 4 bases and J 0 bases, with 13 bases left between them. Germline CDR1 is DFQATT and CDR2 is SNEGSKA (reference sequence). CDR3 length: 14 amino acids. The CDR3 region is CSATWAGHSYEQYF. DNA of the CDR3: TGCAGTGCTACCTGGGCAGGGCACTCCTACGAGCAGTACTTC.

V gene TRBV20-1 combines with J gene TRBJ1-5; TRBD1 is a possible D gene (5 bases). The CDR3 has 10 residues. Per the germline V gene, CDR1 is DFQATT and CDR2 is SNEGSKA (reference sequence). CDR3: CTGVGQPQHF. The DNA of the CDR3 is TGCACGGGGGTTGGTCAGCCCCAGCATTTT.

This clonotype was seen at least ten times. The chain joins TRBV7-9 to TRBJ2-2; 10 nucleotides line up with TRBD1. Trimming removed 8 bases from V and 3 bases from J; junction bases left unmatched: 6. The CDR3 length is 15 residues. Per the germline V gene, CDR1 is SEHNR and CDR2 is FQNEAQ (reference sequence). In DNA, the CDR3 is TGTGCCAGCGTACTAGGGACAGGGGACACCGGGGAGCTGTTTTTT. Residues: CASVLGTGDTGELFF.

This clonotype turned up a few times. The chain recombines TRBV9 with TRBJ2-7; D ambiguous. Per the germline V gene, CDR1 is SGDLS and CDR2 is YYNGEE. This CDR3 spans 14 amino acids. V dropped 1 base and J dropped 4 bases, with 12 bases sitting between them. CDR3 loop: CASSVTSPSYEQYF. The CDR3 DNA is TGTGCCAGCAGCGTAACCTCGCCCTCTTACGAGCAGTACTTC.

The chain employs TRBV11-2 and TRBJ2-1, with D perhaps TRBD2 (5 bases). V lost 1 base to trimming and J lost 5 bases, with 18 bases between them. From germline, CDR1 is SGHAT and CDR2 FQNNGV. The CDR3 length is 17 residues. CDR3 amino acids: CASSLVCSEMVDNEQFF. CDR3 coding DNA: TGTGCCAGCAGCTTAGTATGTAGCGAGATGGTGGACAATGAGCAGTTCTTC. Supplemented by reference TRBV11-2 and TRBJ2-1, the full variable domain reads EAGVAQSPRYKIIEKRQSVAFWCNPISGHATLYWYQQILGQGPKLLIQFQNNGVVDDSQLPKDRFSAERLKGVDSTLKIQPAKLEDSAVYLCASSLVCSEMVDNEQFFGPGTRLTVL.